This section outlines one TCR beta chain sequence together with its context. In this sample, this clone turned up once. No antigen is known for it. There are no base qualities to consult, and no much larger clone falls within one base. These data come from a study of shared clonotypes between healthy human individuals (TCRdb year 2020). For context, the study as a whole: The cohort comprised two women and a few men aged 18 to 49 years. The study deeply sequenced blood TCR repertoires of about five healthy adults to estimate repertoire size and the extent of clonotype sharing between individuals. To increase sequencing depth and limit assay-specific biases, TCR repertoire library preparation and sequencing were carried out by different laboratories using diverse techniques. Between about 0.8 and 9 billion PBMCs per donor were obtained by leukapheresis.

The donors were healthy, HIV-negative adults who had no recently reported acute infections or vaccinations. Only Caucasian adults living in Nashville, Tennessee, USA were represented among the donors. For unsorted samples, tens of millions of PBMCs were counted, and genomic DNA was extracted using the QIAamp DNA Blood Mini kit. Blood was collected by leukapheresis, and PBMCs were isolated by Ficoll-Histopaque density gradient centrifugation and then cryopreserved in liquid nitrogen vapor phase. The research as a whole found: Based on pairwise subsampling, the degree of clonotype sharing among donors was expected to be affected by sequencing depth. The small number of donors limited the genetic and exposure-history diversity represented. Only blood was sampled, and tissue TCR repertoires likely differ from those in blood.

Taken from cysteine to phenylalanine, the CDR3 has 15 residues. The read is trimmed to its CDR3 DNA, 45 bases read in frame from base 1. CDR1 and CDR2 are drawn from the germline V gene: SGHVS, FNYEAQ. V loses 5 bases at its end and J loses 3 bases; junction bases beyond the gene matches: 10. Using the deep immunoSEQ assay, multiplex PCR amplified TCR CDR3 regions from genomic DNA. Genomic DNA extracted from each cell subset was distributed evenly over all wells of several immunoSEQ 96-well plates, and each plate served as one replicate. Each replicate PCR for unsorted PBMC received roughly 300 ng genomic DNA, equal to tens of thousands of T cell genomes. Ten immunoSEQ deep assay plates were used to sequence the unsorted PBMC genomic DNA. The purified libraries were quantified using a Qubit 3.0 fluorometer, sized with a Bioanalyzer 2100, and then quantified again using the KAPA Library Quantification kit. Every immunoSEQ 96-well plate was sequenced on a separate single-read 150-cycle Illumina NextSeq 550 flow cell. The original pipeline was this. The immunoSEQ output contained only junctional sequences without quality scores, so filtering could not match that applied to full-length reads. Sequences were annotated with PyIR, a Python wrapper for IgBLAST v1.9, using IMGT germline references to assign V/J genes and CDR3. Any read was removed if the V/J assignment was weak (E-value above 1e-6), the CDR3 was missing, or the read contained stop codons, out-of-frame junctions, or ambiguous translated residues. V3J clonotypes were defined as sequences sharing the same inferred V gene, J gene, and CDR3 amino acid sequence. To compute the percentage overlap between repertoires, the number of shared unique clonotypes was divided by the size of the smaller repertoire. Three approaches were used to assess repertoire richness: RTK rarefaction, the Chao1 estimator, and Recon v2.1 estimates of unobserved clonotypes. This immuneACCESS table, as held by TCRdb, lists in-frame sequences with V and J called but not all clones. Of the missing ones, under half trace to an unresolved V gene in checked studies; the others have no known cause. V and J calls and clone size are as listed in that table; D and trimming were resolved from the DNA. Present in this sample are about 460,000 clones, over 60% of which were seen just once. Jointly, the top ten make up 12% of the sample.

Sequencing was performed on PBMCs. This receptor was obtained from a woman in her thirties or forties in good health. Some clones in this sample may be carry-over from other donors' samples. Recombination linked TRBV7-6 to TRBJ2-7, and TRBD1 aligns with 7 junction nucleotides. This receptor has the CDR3 CASSPSPGQNYEQYF. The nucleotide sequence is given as TGTGCCAGCAGCCCCTCACCGGGACAGAACTACGAGCAGTACTTC.